A selection of T cell receptor beta chains follows, all from one sample in a study of CD8+ T cells in alopecia areata. The protocol was immunoSEQ multiplex PCR, while the TCRdb copy is restricted to in-frame clones and leaves out a portion. The sample has more than 150,000 clones; under 60% are singletons. The source material was CD8+ T cells sorted from blood, sampled at week 0. These TCRs come from a human donor with alopecia areata. Each CDR3 is given with its conserved first and last residue. The D gene is left open where the match is weak. The listing skips clone size in some rows; elsewhere it reads once, few, many or a size class.

>TRBV23-1|few|.|TRBJ2-7
TGCGCCAGCACACCTTCGCGAAGCGTACTCTCCTACGAGCAGTACTTC
CASTPSRSVLSYEQYF
>TRBV30|once|.|TRBJ1-1
TGTGCCTGGAGTGTCGGAGAAATGAACACTGAAGCTTTCTTT
CAWSVGEMNTEAFF
>TRBV9|.|TRBD1|TRBJ2-3
TGTGCCAGCAGCGTAGAGGGGACAGGGGTTTCAGATACGCAGTATTTT
CASSVEGTGVSDTQYF
>TRBV11-3|.|TRBD1|TRBJ2-1
TGTGCCAGCAACAGGGGGGAGGATGAGCAGTTCTTC
CASNRGEDEQFF
>TRBV13|.|.|TRBJ1-1
TGTGCCAGCAGGCGGGACCCCCAGAGCACTGAAGCTTTCTTT
CASRRDPQSTEAFF
>TRBV27|once|.|TRBJ2-7
TGTGCCAGCAGTTTATTGGGTACAGCCCCCAACGAGCAGTACTTC
CASSLLGTAPNEQYF
>TRBV6-5|.|TRBD2|TRBJ2-3
TGTGCCAGCAGTTTAGGACTAGCTGGGGGAGATACGCAGTATTTT
CASSLGLAGGDTQYF
>TRBV15|few|.|TRBJ2-5
TGTGCCACAAGAGGAAGTAGGAGGGAGACCCAGTACTTC
CATRGSRRETQYF
>TRBV23-1|.|TRBD1|TRBJ2-1
TGCGCCGGCCGACAGGGTTTATCCACTGAGCAGTTCTTC
CAGRQGLSTEQFF
>TRBV27|.|.|TRBJ2-3
TGTGCCAGCAGTTTAAGGGAATCCACAGATACGCAGTATTTT
CASSLRESTDTQYF
>TRBV12-5|.|.|TRBJ2-5
TGTGCTAGTGGTTTGAGGTCCGGCGCCCAAGAGACCCAGTACTTC
CASGLRSGAQETQYF
>TRBV30|.|TRBD1|TRBJ2-7
TGTGCCTGGAAGGGGGACAGGGGCTACGAGCAGTACTTC
CAWKGDRGYEQYF
>TRBV29-1|.|TRBD1|TRBJ2-1
TGCAGCCTTTACAGGGGCTATGAGCAGTTCTTC
CSLYRGYEQFF
>TRBV19|few|.|TRBJ2-2
TGTGCCAGTAGTGGCGAGGGGAGGGGGCCGAGCACCGGGGAGCTGTTTTTT
CASSGEGRGPSTGELFF
>TRBV7-2|.|.|TRBJ2-7
TGTGCCAGCAGCTACCCCACGGAATACGAGCAGTACTTC
CASSYPTEYEQYF
>TRBV7-9|few|.|TRBJ2-1
TGTGCCAGCAGCTCTGACGGGGATGAGCAGTTCTTC
CASSSDGDEQFF
>TRBV27|.|.|TRBJ1-5
TGTGCCAGCAGTTACCGTTACAATCAGCCCCAGCATTTT
CASSYRYNQPQHF
>TRBV29-1|.|.|TRBJ1-2
TGCAGCGTGCCAACCGGGACGTTCGCCTTTGGCTACACCTTC
CSVPTGTFAFGYTF
>TRBV30|few|.|TRBJ1-5
TGTGCCTGGAGTGTTGACGGGAGGCAGCCCCAGCATTTT
CAWSVDGRQPQHF
>TRBV12-5|few|.|TRBJ1-1
TGTGCTAGTGGTTTAGGTGGGGACACTGAAGCTTTCTTT
CASGLGGDTEAFF
>TRBV5-1|.|.|TRBJ2-2
TGCGCCAGCAGCTTGGAAGTGGAACTCGGGGAGCTGTTTTTT
CASSLEVELGELFF
>TRBV6-5|few|TRBD2|TRBJ2-1
TGTGCCAGCAGTTACAGTAGCGGGGGACTCAATGAGCAGTTCTTC
CASSYSSGGLNEQFF
>TRBV27|few|.|TRBJ2-1
TGTGCCAGCAGTTTTAACAGTGTCAATGAGCAGTTCTTC
CASSFNSVNEQFF
>TRBV9|.|TRBD1|TRBJ2-7
TGTGCCAGCAGCGGTCCGGGACAGCGGACCTACGAGCAGTACTTC
CASSGPGQRTYEQYF
>TRBV19|.|.|TRBJ1-1
TGTGCCAGTAGTATTGGGGCAAAGAACACTGAAGCTTTCTTT
CASSIGAKNTEAFF
>TRBV6-6|.|TRBD1|TRBJ1-1
TGTGCCAGCAGTTACATTGACAGGGAGGGGAACACTGAAGCTTTCTTT
CASSYIDREGNTEAFF
>TRBV29-1|.|TRBD1|TRBJ1-2
TGCAGCGCCGACAGGGGAGGCTATGGCTACACCTTC
CSADRGGYGYTF
>TRBV5-1|.|.|TRBJ2-6
TGCGCCAGTCACGTAGGGTCTGGGGCCAACGTCCTGACTTTC
CASHVGSGANVLTF
>TRBV30|.|.|TRBJ1-1
TGTGCCTGGAGAAGGGAGGTGAACACTGAAGCTTTCTTT
CAWRREVNTEAFF
>TRBV30|.|.|TRBJ2-6
TGTGCCTGGAGTTTTGGGACCTCGGGCTTCTCTGGGGCCAACGTCCTGACTTTC
CAWSFGTSGFSGANVLTF
>TRBV7-6|.|.|TRBJ2-7
TGTGCCAGCAGCGCCCGGGACCTGGGCATGTACGAGCAGTACTTC
CASSARDLGMYEQYF
>TRBV27|.|TRBD2|TRBJ2-7
TGTGCCAGCAGTCCCAAACTAGCGGGGCCCTCCTACGAGCAGTACTTC
CASSPKLAGPSYEQYF
>TRBV29-1|.|TRBD1|TRBJ1-2
TGCAGCGTCCCCGGGACAGAGTATGGCTACACCTTC
CSVPGTEYGYTF
>TRBV13|.|.|TRBJ2-7
TGTGCCAGCAGCTTACTGCAGGCCTCCCCCTACGAGCAGTACTTC
CASSLLQASPYEQYF
>TRBV29-1|.|.|TRBJ2-7
TGCAGCGTGGTTGACTCCTACGAGCAGTACTTC
CSVVDSYEQYF
>TRBV30|.|.|TRBJ1-1
TGTGCCTGGAATAATGGCGCGGACACTGAAGCTTTCTTT
CAWNNGADTEAFF
>TRBV30|.|.|TRBJ1-2
TGTGCCTGGACGGACTCATATGGCTACACCTTC
CAWTDSYGYTF
>TRBV7-2|few|.|TRBJ2-7
TGTGCCAGCAGCTTTCAAGGGGTCGGCTACGAGCAGTACTTC
CASSFQGVGYEQYF
>TRBV7-9|.|.|TRBJ2-7
TGTGCCAGCACGGCCCAGAGTGAGTCCTACGAGCAGTACTTC
CASTAQSESYEQYF
>TRBV15|.|.|TRBJ2-6
TGTGCCACCAGCGGGCAGGGAAGAGGGTCTGGGGCCAACGTCCTGACTTTC
CATSGQGRGSGANVLTF
>TRBV2|few|.|TRBJ2-1
TGTGCCAGCAGTGAAAGGGCAGGCAAGGAACGGACGCTGGTCTTC
CASSERAGKERTLVF
>TRBV7-6|few|.|TRBJ2-7
TGTGCCAGCAGCTTACAAGGTACGGCCTACTACGAGCAGTACTTC
CASSLQGTAYYEQYF
>TRBV7-6|once|TRBD1|TRBJ1-1
TGTGCCAGCAGCGCCGGACAGGGTTCGAACACTGAAGCTTTCTTT
CASSAGQGSNTEAFF
>TRBV5-6|.|.|TRBJ2-4
TGTGCCAGCAGCTTTTGGCCGGTAATCGAAAACATTCAGTACTTC
CASSFWPVIENIQYF
>TRBV20-1|few|.|TRBJ2-5
TGCAGTGGAGGACGCTCGGAGACCCAGTACTTC
CSGGRSETQYF
>TRBV27|once|.|TRBJ1-1
TGTGCCAGCAGTCTCGAACAGGGCCTGGGCACTGAAGCTTTCTTT
CASSLEQGLGTEAFF
>TRBV29-1|few|.|TRBJ2-1
TGCAGCGTTGAATCCGAGGGGCCCTTCTACAATGAGCAGTTCTTC
CSVESEGPFYNEQFF
>TRBV29-1|few|.|TRBJ1-2
TGCAGCGTGGTCGGGGGTTTGAGTTCTGGCTACACCTTC
CSVVGGLSSGYTF
>TRBV11-2|few|.|TRBJ2-1
TGTGCCAGCAGCTTTACGTTGGCGGAGCAGTTCTTC
CASSFTLAEQFF
>TRBV27|.|.|TRBJ1-6
TGTGCCAGCAGTTTGGAAAGTCGGTCCAATTCACCCCTCCACTTT
CASSLESRSNSPLHF
>TRBV30|few|.|TRBJ2-7
TGTGCCTCCGAGGGGCAGGGGACCTACGAGCAGTACTTC
CASEGQGTYEQYF
>TRBV7-2|.|.|TRBJ1-5
TGTGCCAGCAGCTTAGCTAATATAAATCAGCCCCAGCATTTT
CASSLANINQPQHF
>TRBV30|.|.|TRBJ1-1
TGTGCCTGGAGCACCGGGACTGTGAACACTGAAGCTTTCTTT
CAWSTGTVNTEAFF
>TRBV4-2|.|TRBD2|TRBJ2-2
TGTGCCAGCAGCCACAGAGGGGAGGGGAACACCGGGGAGCTGTTTTTT
CASSHRGEGNTGELFF
>TRBV29-1|few|TRBD1|TRBJ1-2
TGCAGCGTGGAGGACAGGGAGAGTAACTATGGCTACACCTTC
CSVEDRESNYGYTF